The next 25 T cell receptor beta chains were all read from a single sample in a study of liver allograft versus peripheral blood T cells. Study at large: In transplanted livers, T cell receptor repertoires were compared with those found in the recipients' peripheral blood.

TCRdb processed the reads anew with MiXCR; each CDR3 protein has one entry. The data contain some 3,700 distinct CDR3 sequences, around 15% of them seen just once; the ten biggest clones take up around 20%. Receptors originate from a human patient who had a liver transplant. Some of these T cells may belong to the graft donor.

This clonotype showed up many times. The chain carries TRBV6-5 and TRBJ2-7; 10 bases match TRBD1. The CDR3 loop spans 15 amino acids. Germline lookup yields CDR1 MNHEY and CDR2 SVGAGI. Germline trimming cut 4 bases from V and 3 bases from J; bases unmatched to any gene: 6. CDR3 nucleotide sequence: TGTGCCAGCAGTTCCCGGGACAGGGGCCACTACGAGCAGTACGTC. This encodes CASSSRDRGHYEQYV.

By share, this clonotype counts as medium-sized. This chain connects TRBV6-2 or TRBV6-3 to TRBJ1-2, with TRBD1 matching 7 bases. The CDR3 spans 14 residues. Unmatched junction bases numbered 5, after V lost 4 bases and J lost 3 bases. Germline values: CDR1 MNHEY, CDR2 SVGEGT. The CDR3 loop reads CASSSAGTDYGYTF. CDR3 coding DNA: TGTGCCAGCAGTTCGGCCGGGACAGACTATGGCTACACCTTC.

This clonotype was picked up a small number of times. J is TRBJ1-1 and V is TRBV12-3 or TRBV12-4, with D possibly matching TRBD1 (5 bases). Trimming left V 8 bases short and J 0 bases short, with 10 bases between. The CDR3 contains 13 residues. The CDR3 sequence is CASEGQMNTEAFF. The CDR3 region has the DNA TGTGCCAGCGAGGGGCAGATGAACACTGAAGCTTTCTTT.

This clonotype qualifies as medium-sized. J is TRBJ1-1 and V is TRBV10-3; TRBD1 might be the D (6 bases). The germline V gene has CDR1 ENHRY and CDR2 SYGVKD. V lost 2 bases and J lost 3, with 10 bases in between. This CDR3 is 14 amino acids long. The chain's CDR3 is CAISERGGHTEAFF. Written as DNA, the CDR3 is TGTGCCATCAGTGAGAGGGGGGGTCACACTGAAGCTTTCTTT.

This clonotype appeared a single time. The chain couples TRBV20-1 to TRBJ1-2, with 7 bases identical to TRBD1. The CDR3 consists of 14 residues. J gave up 4 bases and V 6 bases, and 11 bases lay outside the gene matches. CDR1 and CDR2 (germline): DFQATT, SNEGSKA (reference sequence). CDR3: CSARGQPSTYGYTF. The CDR3 bases are TGCAGTGCCCGGGGACAGCCCTCTACCTATGGCTACACCTTC.

This clonotype is labeled as medium-sized. This chain connects TRBV29-1 to TRBJ2-1; the match to TRBD2 covers 10 bases. Per germline, CDR1 SQVTM and CDR2 ANQGSEA. The CDR3 consists of 14 residues. The junction had 9 bases not matched to a gene; V was cut back by 7 bases and J by 6 bases. CDR3 in DNA: TGCAGCGCTGTTTTGATAGCGGGAGGCAATGAGCAGTTCTTC. It codes for CSAVLIAGGNEQFF.

The gene calls are TRBV2 and TRBJ1-5; D not certain. CDR3 length: 13 amino acids. The germline CDR1 and CDR2 sequences are SNHLY and FYNNEI. Trimming took off 7 bases at V and 7 bases at J, with 14 bases between the two ends. Here the CDR3 reads CASTLGLGQPQHF. The CDR3 DNA sequence: TGTGCCAGCACGTTAGGTCTTGGCCAGCCCCAGCATTTT.

This clonotype showed up just a few times. CDR3 protein: CSARDLRLAGEDNEQFF. The CDR3 region has the DNA TGCAGTGCTAGAGATTTGAGACTAGCGGGAGAGGATAATGAGCAGTTCTTC. The gene calls are TRBV20-1 and TRBJ2-1; TRBD2 agrees at 12 bases. V lost 0 bases and J lost 7; bases outside the gene matches: 10. The CDR3 has 17 amino acids. Per the germline V gene, CDR1 is DFQATT and CDR2 is SNEGSKA (reference sequence).

Only a few counts were recorded for this clonotype. The V call is TRBV5-4, the J call TRBJ2-1; 10 bases are shared with TRBD2. Germline V gene data show CDR1 as SGHNT and CDR2 as YYREEE (reference sequence). The V and J ends lost 1 base and 7 bases, in that order; junction bases with no gene match: 5. The CDR3 is 15 amino acids. The CDR3 nucleotides read TGTGCCAGCAGCTTGAAGGGTAGCGGGGGGAATGAGCAGTTCTTC. It yields the protein CASSLKGSGGNEQFF.

Judged by abundance, this clonotype is medium-sized (0.01 to 0.1%). The chain is built from TRBV6-6 and TRBJ1-5; perhaps TRBD1 as D (5 bases). The CDR3 spans 19 residues. Trimming cost V 0 bases and J 3 bases, with 21 bases left between them. The germline V gene encodes CDR1 MNHNY and CDR2 SVGAGI (reference sequence). CDR3 residues: CASSYSGWGSRKDNQPQHF. CDR3 sequence (DNA): TGTGCCAGCAGTTACTCTGGGTGGGGCTCCCGGAAAGACAATCAGCCCCAGCATTTT.

This clonotype is judged medium-sized. This chain connects TRBV27 to TRBJ1-6; 7 nucleotides align to TRBD1. The CDR3 runs 17 residues. The V gene end was trimmed by 6 bases and the J gene end by 5 bases; junction bases not matched to a gene: 13. Germline-derived CDR1 and CDR2 are MNHEY and SMNVEV (reference sequence). CDR3 loop: CASRDIFFRGNNSPLHF. CDR3 coding DNA: TGTGCCAGCAGGGACATATTTTTCAGGGGGAATAATTCACCCCTCCACTTT.

This clonotype is deemed medium-sized. The genes are TRBV6-1 and TRBJ2-7, with 7 bases fitting TRBD1. Unmatched junction bases numbered 9, after V lost 7 bases and J lost 3 bases. The CDR3 is 14 residues long. Germline assignment: CDR1 MNHNS and CDR2 SASEGT. The CDR3 DNA is TGTGCCAGCAACGCCTTGACAGGGAACTACGAGCAGTACGTC. Translating gives CASNALTGNYEQYV.

By share of the sample, this clonotype is medium-sized (0.01 to 0.1%). The J gene is TRBJ2-5, the V gene TRBV18; TRBD2 matches at 14 bases. The V and J ends lost 4 bases and 4 bases, in that order; junction bases with no gene match: 5. The germline V gene encodes CDR1 KGHSH and CDR2 LQKENI. CDR3 length: 16 amino acids. CDR3 loop: CASSLGLAGGGETQYF. Here the CDR3 DNA reads TGTGCCAGCTCACTAGGACTAGCGGGAGGAGGAGAGACCCAGTACTTC.

By sample share, this clonotype is medium-sized. This rearrangement joins TRBV19 to TRBJ1-2, with D unresolved. Germline CDR1 reads LNHDA; CDR2 reads SQIVND (reference sequence). Trimming pared 7 bases from V and 2 bases from J, leaving 17 bases between. The CDR3 extends over 15 amino acids. The CDR3 bases are TGTGCCAGTATTTCCGGCTCGGCGGAAAACTATGGCTACACCTTC. Translated, it gives CASISGSAENYGYTF.

This clonotype is medium-sized within its sample. The V call is TRBV20-1, the J call TRBJ1-2; TRBD1 is a possible D gene (6 bases). Trimming cost V 3 bases and J 3 bases, with 11 bases left between them. This CDR3 contains 13 residues. Looked up from germline, CDR1 is DFQATT and CDR2 is SNEGSKA (reference sequence). For the CDR3, the DNA is TGCAGTGCTAGTGATGGGGGCCACTATGGCTACACCTTC. Translated: CSASDGGHYGYTF.

The rearrangement joins TRBV6-5 to TRBJ2-1; D not resolved. The CDR3 loop spans 12 amino acids. With 6 bases removed from V and 0 bases from J, the gap between germline ends came to 3 bases. Germline V gene data show CDR1 as MNHEY and CDR2 as SVGAGI. The CDR3, as DNA: TGTGCCAGCAGCCGCTCCTACAATGAGCAGTTCTTC. Translated, it gives CASSRSYNEQFF.

Regarding this clonotype: A much larger clone is a single base away; this may be a read error. V is TRBV7-9 and J is TRBJ1-5; no reliable D call. The V gene's germline CDR1 is SEHNR and CDR2 FQNEAQ (reference sequence). Trimming cost V 3 bases and J 3 bases, with 6 bases left between them. This CDR3 has 13 residues. The CDR3 sequence is CASSFDDNQPQHF. The CDR3 DNA reads as TGTGCCAGCAGCTTCGATGACAATCAGCCCCAGCATTTT.

Concerning this clonotype: A much larger clone differs from this one at a single base, so this may be a read error. This chain joins TRBV6-2 or TRBV6-3 and TRBJ1-2; no clear D. The CDR3 extends over 11 amino acids. Trimming removed 4 bases from V and 7 bases from J, with 7 bases in between. Germline assignment: CDR1 MNHEY and CDR2 SVGEGT. CDR3 sequence (DNA): TGTGCCAGCAGTTTCGGCCTTGGCTACACCTTC. This translates into CASSFGLGYTF.

This clonotype appeared many times. The chain recombines TRBV5-6 with TRBJ1-6; D is unclear. Trimming stripped 0 bases from V and 10 bases from J, with 8 bases between. The CDR3 extends over 13 amino acids. Germline assignment: CDR1 SGHDT and CDR2 YYEEEE. DNA for the CDR3: TGTGCCAGCAGCTTGGCGCTCGACTCACCCCTCCACTTT. As protein: CASSLALDSPLHF.

By its share, this clonotype is medium-sized. V is TRBV27 and J is TRBJ1-4, with TRBD1 matching 8 bases. V shed 8 bases, J shed 8 bases, and the junction held 4 bases outside the gene matches. The CDR3 loop spans 12 amino acids. Germline-derived CDR1 and CDR2 are MNHEY and SMNVEV (reference sequence). In nucleotides, the CDR3 is TGTGCCAGCCGGGGACAGGAAGAAAAACTGTTTTTT. As protein: CASRGQEEKLFF.

This clonotype was seen at least ten times. This chain links TRBV5-3 with TRBJ1-1; possible D gene TRBD1, 6 bases. TRBV5-3 is designated an ORF whose function remains uncertain. Trimming took 4 bases from V and 6 from J, leaving 22 bases between them. The CDR3 is 16 amino acids. CDR3 loop: CARSVGGGRGGPEAFF. CDR3 in DNA: TGTGCCAGAAGCGTTGGGGGCGGCAGGGGAGGGCCTGAAGCTTTCTTT.

This clonotype is medium-sized (0.01 to 0.1%). The V call is TRBV19, the J call TRBJ1-2, with a weak D call TRBD1 (5 bases). The V and J ends lost 3 bases and 4 bases respectively, with 15 bases between them. CDR3 length: 15 residues. Germline V lookup: CDR1 LNHDA, CDR2 SQIVND (reference sequence). CDR3 in amino acids: CASSIATPGGYGYTF. CDR3 nucleotide sequence: TGTGCCAGTAGTATCGCGACACCGGGGGGCTATGGCTACACCTTC.

By share, this clonotype counts as medium-sized. The CDR3 region is CARSRLGRSNQPQHF. The CDR3 DNA reads TGTGCCAGAAGCCGATTAGGGAGGAGCAATCAGCCCCAGCATTTT. The V and J genes are TRBV5-3 and TRBJ1-5, with unresolved D. TRBV5-3 falls under the ORF class, with uncertain function. Trimming pared 4 bases from V and 1 base from J, leaving 12 bases between. This CDR3 is 15 amino acids long.

The V and J genes are TRBV2 and TRBJ1-2, with 9 bases lining up with TRBD1. The CDR3 spans 15 residues. Germline CDR1 SNHLY, CDR2 FYNNEI. Trimming at V came to 8 bases and at J to 4 bases, leaving 11 bases not matched to a gene. The CDR3 DNA is TGTGCCAGCTCCCAGACGGGACAGGGAGTCTATGGCTACACCTTC. Amino acid sequence: CASSQTGQGVYGYTF.

The chain links TRBV5-4 to TRBJ2-3, with D possibly TRBD1 on 5 matching bases. Trimming shortened V by 2 bases and J by 4 bases, and 14 bases separated the two germline ends. The CDR3 extends over 15 amino acids. Germline CDR1 is SGHNT and CDR2 is YYREEE (reference sequence). CDR3 in amino acids: CASSFSQGTADTQYF. The CDR3 DNA reads as TGTGCCAGCAGCTTTTCCCAGGGAACGGCAGATACGCAGTATTTT.